This T cell receptor beta chain was observed in a study of T-cell reconstitution after alpha-beta-depleted transplantation in children. A library of TCRbeta sequences, prepared with unique molecular identifiers, was generated. One entry per CDR3 protein, called by TCRdb with MiXCR from the PCR reads. The sample includes 450,000 to 600,000 distinct CDR3 sequences, approximately 30% seen only once; the top ten take around 2.3%. V shed 0 bases, J shed 7 bases, and the junction held 8 bases outside the gene matches. The germline gives CDR1 MNHEY, CDR2 SVGAGI. This CDR3 is 17 amino acids long. The V and J genes are TRBV6-5 and TRBJ2-1; 11 nucleotides line up with TRBD2. The clonotype comes from a human donor who donated a stem cell graft to a child with aplastic anemia. Specimen: PBMCs from the stem cell graft donor, collected from the stem cell graft. Here the CDR3 DNA reads TGTGCCAGCAGTTACTCTGGGACTAGCGGAGGGTTGAATGAGCAGTTCTTC. This gives the protein CASSYSGTSGGLNEQFF.